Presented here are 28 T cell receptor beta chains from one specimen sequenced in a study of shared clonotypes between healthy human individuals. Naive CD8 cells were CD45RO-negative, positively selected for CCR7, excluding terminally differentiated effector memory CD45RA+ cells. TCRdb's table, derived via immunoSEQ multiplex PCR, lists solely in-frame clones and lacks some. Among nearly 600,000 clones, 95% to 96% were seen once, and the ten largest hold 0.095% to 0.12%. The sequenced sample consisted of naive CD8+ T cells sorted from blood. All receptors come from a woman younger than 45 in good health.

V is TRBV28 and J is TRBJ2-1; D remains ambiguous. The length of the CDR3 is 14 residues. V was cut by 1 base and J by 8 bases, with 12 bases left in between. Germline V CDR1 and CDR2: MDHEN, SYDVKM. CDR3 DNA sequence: TGTGCCAGCAGTTTATTGGGTAGATCGGATGAGCAGTTCTTC. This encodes CASSLLGRSDEQFF.

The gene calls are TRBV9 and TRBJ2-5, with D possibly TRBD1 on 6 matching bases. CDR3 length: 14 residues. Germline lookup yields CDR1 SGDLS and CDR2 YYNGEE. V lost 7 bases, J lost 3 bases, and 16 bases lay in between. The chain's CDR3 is CASSPEQGKETQYF. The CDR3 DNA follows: TGTGCCAGCTCCCCAGAACAGGGTAAAGAGACCCAGTACTTC.

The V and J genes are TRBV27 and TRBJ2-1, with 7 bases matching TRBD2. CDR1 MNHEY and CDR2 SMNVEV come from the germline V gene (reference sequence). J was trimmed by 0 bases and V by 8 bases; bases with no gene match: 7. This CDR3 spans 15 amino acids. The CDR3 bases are TGTGCCAGCTCCCGGACTAGGAGCTCCTACAATGAGCAGTTCTTC. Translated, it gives CASSRTRSSYNEQFF.

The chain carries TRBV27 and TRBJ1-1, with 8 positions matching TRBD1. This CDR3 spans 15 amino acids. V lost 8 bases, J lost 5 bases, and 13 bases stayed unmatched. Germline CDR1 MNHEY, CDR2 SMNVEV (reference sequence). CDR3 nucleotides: TGTGCCAGCGGAGGACAGGGCGACATCAGGACTGAAGCTTTCTTT. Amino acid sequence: CASGGQGDIRTEAFF.

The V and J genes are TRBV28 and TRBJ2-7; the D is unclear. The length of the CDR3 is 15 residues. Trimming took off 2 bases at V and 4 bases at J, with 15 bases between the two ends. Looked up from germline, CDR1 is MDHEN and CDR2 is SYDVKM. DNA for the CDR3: TGTGCCAGCAGTTTACTGGGGTCCCCTCCATACGAGCAGTACTTC. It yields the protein CASSLLGSPPYEQYF.

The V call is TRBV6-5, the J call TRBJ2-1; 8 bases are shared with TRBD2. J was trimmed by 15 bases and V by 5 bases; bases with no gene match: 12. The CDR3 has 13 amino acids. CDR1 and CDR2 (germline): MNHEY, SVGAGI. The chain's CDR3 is CASSPGPGTSRFF. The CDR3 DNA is TGTGCCAGCAGTCCCGGACCCGGGACTAGTCGGTTCTTC.

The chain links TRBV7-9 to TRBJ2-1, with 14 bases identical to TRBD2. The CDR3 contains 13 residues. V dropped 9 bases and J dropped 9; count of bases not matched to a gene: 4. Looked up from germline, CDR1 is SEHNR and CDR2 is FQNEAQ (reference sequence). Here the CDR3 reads CAREGLAGVEQFF. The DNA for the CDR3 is TGTGCCAGGGAGGGACTAGCGGGAGTTGAGCAGTTCTTC.

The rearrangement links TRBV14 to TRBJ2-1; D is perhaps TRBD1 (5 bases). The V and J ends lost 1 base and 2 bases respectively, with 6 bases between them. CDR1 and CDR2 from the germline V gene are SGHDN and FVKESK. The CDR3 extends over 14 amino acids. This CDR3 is CASSQVTAYNEQFF. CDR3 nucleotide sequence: TGTGCCAGCAGCCAAGTGACAGCCTACAATGAGCAGTTCTTC.

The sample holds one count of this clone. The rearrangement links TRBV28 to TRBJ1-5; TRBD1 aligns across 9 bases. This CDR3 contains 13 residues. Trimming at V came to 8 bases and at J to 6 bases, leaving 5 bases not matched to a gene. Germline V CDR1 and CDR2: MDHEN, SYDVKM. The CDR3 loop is CASRQGVGQPQHF. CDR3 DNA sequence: TGTGCCAGCCGACAGGGGGTAGGTCAGCCCCAGCATTTT.

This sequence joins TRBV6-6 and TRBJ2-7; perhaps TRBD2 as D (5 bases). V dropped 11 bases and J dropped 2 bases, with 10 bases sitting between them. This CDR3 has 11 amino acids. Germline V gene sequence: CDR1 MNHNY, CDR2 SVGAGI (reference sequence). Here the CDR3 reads CAAGEAYEQYF. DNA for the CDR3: TGTGCCGCCGGGGAAGCCTACGAGCAGTACTTC.

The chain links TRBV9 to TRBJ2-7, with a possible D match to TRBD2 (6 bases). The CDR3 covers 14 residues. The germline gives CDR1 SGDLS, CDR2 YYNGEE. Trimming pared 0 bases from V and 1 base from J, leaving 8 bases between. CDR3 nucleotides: TGTGCCAGCAGCGTAGAGGGGAGGTCCTACGAGCAGTACTTC. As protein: CASSVEGRSYEQYF.

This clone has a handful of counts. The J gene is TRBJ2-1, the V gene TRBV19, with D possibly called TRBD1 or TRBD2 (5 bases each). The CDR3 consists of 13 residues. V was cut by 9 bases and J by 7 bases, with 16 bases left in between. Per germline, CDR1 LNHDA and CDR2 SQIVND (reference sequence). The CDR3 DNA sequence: TGTGCCAGCGGGACCCCTGCTAGGAATGAGCAGTTCTTC. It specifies CASGTPARNEQFF.

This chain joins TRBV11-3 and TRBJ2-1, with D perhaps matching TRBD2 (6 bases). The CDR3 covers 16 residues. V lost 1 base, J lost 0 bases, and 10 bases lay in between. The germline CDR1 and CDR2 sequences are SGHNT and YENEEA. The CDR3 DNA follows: TGTGCCAGCAGCTTAGGGCGGGGAAACTCCTACAATGAGCAGTTCTTC. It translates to CASSLGRGNSYNEQFF.

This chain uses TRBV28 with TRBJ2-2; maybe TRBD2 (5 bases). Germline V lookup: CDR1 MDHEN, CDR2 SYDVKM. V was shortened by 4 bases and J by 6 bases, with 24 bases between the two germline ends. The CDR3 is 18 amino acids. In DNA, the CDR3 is TGTGCCAGCAGTTCCCTACTAGACACCCTCGCTAATTCCGGGGAGCTGTTTTTT. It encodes CASSSLLDTLANSGELFF.

CDR3 in DNA: TGCGCCAGCAGCTTGCTTGGTGGGAACACTGAAGCTTTCTTT. Translated, it gives CASSLLGGNTEAFF. The genes are TRBV5-1 and TRBJ1-1; D is unresolved. V shed 1 base and J shed 1 base, with 8 bases lying between them. Per the germline V gene, CDR1 is SGHRS and CDR2 is YFSETQ. This CDR3 has 14 amino acids.

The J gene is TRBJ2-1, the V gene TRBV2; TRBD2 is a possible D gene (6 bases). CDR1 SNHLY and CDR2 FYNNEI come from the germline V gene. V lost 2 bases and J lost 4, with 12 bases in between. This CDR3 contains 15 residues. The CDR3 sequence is CASSEWVAGYNEQFF. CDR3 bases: TGTGCCAGCAGTGAATGGGTGGCGGGATACAATGAGCAGTTCTTC.

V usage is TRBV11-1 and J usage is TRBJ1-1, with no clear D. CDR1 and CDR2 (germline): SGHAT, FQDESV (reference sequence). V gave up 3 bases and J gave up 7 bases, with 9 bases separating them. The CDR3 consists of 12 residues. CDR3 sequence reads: CASSFAELEAFF. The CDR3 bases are TGTGCCAGCAGCTTCGCCGAACTTGAAGCTTTCTTT.

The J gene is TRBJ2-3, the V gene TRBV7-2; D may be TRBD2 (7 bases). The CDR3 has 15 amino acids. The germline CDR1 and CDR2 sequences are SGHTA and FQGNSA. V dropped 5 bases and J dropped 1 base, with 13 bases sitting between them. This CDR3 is CASSIGGARTDTQYF. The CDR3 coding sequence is TGTGCCAGCAGCATTGGGGGGGCTCGCACAGATACGCAGTATTTT.

The CDR3 protein is CASSPGTGGYTEAFF. CDR3 DNA sequence: TGTGCCAGCAGCCCAGGGACAGGGGGGTACACTGAAGCTTTCTTT. The genes are TRBV7-8 and TRBJ1-1; 11 nucleotides match TRBD1. Germline V gives CDR1 SGHVS, CDR2 FQNEAQ. The trim removed 5 bases at V and 3 bases at J, leaving 5 bases unmatched. This CDR3 is built from 15 residues.

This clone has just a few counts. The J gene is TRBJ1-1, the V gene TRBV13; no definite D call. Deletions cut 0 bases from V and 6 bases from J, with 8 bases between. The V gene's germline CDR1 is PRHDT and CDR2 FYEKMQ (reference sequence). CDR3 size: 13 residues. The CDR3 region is CASSLGAAPEAFF. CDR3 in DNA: TGTGCCAGCAGCTTAGGGGCGGCACCTGAAGCTTTCTTT.

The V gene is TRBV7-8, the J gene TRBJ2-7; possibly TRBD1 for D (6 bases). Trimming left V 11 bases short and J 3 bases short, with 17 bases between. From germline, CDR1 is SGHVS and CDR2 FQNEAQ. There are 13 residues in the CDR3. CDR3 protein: CASRGRTDYEQYF. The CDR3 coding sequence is TGTGCCTCCCGGGGCAGGACAGACTACGAGCAGTACTTC.

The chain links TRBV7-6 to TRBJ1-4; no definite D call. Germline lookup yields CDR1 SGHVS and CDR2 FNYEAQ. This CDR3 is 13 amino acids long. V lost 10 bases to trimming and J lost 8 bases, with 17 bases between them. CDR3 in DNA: TGTGCCACAACACCAATAAGGGCCGAAAAACTGTTTTTT. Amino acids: CATTPIRAEKLFF.

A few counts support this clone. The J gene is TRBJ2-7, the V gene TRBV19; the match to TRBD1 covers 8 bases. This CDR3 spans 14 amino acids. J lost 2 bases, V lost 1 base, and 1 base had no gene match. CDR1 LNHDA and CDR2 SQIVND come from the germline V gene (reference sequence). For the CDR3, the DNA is TGTGCCAGTAGTATAGGCAGGGGGCCCTACGAGCAGTACTTC. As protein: CASSIGRGPYEQYF. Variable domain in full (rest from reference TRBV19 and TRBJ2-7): DGGITQSPKYLFRKEGQNVTLSCEQNLNHDAMYWYRQDPGQGLRLIYYSQIVNDFQKGDIAEGYSVSREKKESFPLTVTSAQKNPTAFYLCASSIGRGPYEQYFGPGTRLTVT.

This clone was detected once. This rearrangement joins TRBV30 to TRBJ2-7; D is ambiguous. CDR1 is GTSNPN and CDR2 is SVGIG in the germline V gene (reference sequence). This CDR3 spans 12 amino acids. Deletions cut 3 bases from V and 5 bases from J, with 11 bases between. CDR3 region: CAWRQLADEQYF. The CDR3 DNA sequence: TGTGCCTGGAGACAGTTAGCCGACGAGCAGTACTTC. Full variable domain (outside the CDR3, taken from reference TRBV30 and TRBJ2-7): SQTIHQWPATLVQPVGSPLSLECTVEGTSNPNLYWYRQAAGRGLQLLFYSVGIGQISSEVPQNLSASRPQDRQFILSSKKLLLSDSGFYLCAWRQLADEQYFGPGTRLTVT.

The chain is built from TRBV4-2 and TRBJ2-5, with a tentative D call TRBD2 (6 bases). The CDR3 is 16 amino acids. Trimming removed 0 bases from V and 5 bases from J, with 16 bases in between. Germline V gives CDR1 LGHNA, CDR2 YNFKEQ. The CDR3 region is CASSQDRLSGPETQYF. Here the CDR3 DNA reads TGTGCCAGCAGCCAAGATCGGTTGAGCGGGCCTGAGACCCAGTACTTC.

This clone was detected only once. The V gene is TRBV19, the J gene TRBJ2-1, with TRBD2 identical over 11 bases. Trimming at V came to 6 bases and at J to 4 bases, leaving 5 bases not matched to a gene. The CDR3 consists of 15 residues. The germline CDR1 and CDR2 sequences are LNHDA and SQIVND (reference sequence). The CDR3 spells CASRKGLAAYNEQFF. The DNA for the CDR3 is TGTGCCAGTAGGAAGGGACTAGCGGCTTACAATGAGCAGTTCTTC.

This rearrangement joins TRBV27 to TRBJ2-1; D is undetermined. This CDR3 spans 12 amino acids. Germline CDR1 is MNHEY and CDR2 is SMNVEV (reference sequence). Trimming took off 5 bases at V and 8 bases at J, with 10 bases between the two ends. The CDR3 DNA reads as TGTGCCAGCAGTCTGGGCGAGGATGAGCAGTTCTTC. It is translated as CASSLGEDEQFF.

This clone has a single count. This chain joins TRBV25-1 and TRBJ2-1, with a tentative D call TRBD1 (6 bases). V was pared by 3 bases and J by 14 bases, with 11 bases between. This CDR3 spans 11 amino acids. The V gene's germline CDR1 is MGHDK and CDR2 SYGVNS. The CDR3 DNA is TGTGCCAGCAGTGATCGACAGGACGAGTTCTTC. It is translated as CASSDRQDEFF.